Included here is one T cell receptor beta chain sequence, with context. This sample is drawn from a study of blood T cells in healthy people across ages. A second PCR, run for 7 to 11 cycles, used a sample-barcoded 5' primer plus a J-beta primer mix. MiXCR, run by TCRdb on the 5' RACE reads, gives a single entry per CDR3 protein. The sample lists 650,000 to 1,000,000 distinct CDR3 sequences; 35% to 40% were seen once. The germline CDR1 and CDR2 sequences are SGHTA and FQGNSA. The length of the CDR3 is 16 residues. V lost 5 bases to trimming and J lost 2 bases, with 19 bases between them. The sequence was collected from a man younger than 35 in good health. Specimen: blood. The rearrangement joins TRBV7-2 to TRBJ2-7, with a tentative D call TRBD1 (5 bases). Here the CDR3 reads CASSRPAGILTYEQYF. As DNA, the CDR3 is TGTGCCAGCAGCAGGCCGGCAGGGATTTTAACCTACGAGCAGTACTTC.